This TCR beta chain was recorded in a study of blood T cells in healthy people across ages (dated by TCRdb to between 2015 and 2017). Regarding the research as a whole: In model experiments, roughly one uniquely barcoded TCR beta cDNA molecule per two T cells was captured by template switching. Using deep sequencing normalized with unique cDNA molecular identifiers, the study measured how TCR beta repertoire diversity changes with age. The donors were split into four age groups: young (average around 17 years), middle-aged (39), aged (over 55) and long-lived (approximately 80). To avoid experimental bias, donors of different ages were spread randomly across the sequencing lanes. For two donors (one aged 18 to 30 and one aged 80 or older), the study analyzed two additional independent replicas of 1 million unique cDNA reads from the same blood draw. Study-level results and caveats: The percentage of naive T cells measured by flow cytometry correlated strongly with observed TCR beta diversity. The CMV infection status of donors was not known, potentially confounding age-related changes in expanded clonotypes. As age increased, observed TCR beta diversity per million T cells dropped in a roughly linear way, and a significant reduction was already evident by age 40. Compared with the aged group, more naive CD4+ T cells, fewer expanded clones and increased TCR diversity were shown by the long-lived group, suggesting age selection. Estimates of total diversity based on one million sequenced T cells were considered lower bounds and underestimates. Because profiling used bulk unsorted PBMCs, naive and antigen-experienced compartments could not be compared conclusively.

Germline trimming amounts to 5 bases on V and 1 base on J, with 10 as the count of junction bases outside the gene matches. The cysteine opens and the phenylalanine closes a CDR3 of 17 amino acids. Just CDR3 DNA is preserved here, 51 bases in frame from base 1. Libraries were built with 5' RACE. The data were produced on an Illumina HiSeq 2500. A second roughly 6 to 11 cycle PCR used a sample-barcoded 5' primer and a J-beta primer mix. A unique molecular identifier was introduced onto each TCR beta cDNA molecule by a template-switch 5' adaptor carrying 12 random nucleotides. Each sample yielded at least 3 million CDR3-containing paired-end reads. All of the RNA was converted into first-strand cDNA using the Mint cDNA synthesis kit, with a TRBC-specific oligonucleotide serving as the primer. Following uracil-DNA glycosylase treatment, a first 18-cycle PCR with universal primers M1SS and BC2_uni_R was performed on all cDNA. In the original analysis: For normalization, 1 million high-quality reads were randomly selected from each sample, with every read carrying a distinct molecular identifier. Reads with shared molecular identifiers were discarded instead of being binned into consensus sequences. MiTCR, run with a Q25 quality threshold and the strictest error-elimination algorithm, handled CDR3 identification, clonotype clustering and error correction. Lower-bound total TCR beta diversity was estimated with a nonparametric unseen species model using Euler transformation. TCRdb reprocessed the public reads (quality trimming at Q25 with fastp, clone calling with MiXCR) and kept in-frame beta chains. A single entry per CDR3 protein holds the most common genes and DNA from its merged rows. The V and J calls and clone size come from TCRdb's table, not from the authors' own analysis. This sample gives a few hundred thousand distinct CDR3 sequences in total; roughly 29% of them show up just once. Of the sample, around 29% is held by the ten largest clones.

About this clonotype itself: What antigen it recognizes has not been identified. Per-nucleotide qualities are absent, and no much larger clonotype sits a single base away.

The roughly 39 donors, aged roughly 6 to 90 years, were systemically healthy Caucasian individuals from Russia. About 10 milliliters of peripheral blood were collected from each donor into EDTA-treated Vacutainer tubes. Ficoll-Paque density-gradient centrifugation was used to isolate PBMCs, with at least 6 million per sample. Total RNA was extracted from PBMCs with Trizol reagent, with at least 6 micrograms obtained per sample. Naive CD45RAhigh/CD27high T cell percentages were measured by flow cytometry on a PBMC aliquot from every donor. This TCR derives from a woman aged 70-85 years in good health. Recombination joined TRBV12-3 or TRBV12-4 with TRBJ2-4; 8 of the junction bases match TRBD2. The sample comprised blood. The CDR3 reads CASSRRAGVSAKNIQYF. The nucleotide sequence reads as follows: TGTGCCAGCAGTCGACGAGCGGGGGTTAGCGCCAAAAACATTCAGTACTTC.